This T cell receptor (beta chain) emerged from a study of cytomegalovirus exposure and HLA in healthy donors. Findings and caveats of the study: In vitro testing confirmed three CMV-associated chains as specific for CMV antigens.

Turning to this clone: Its target is not known.

Germline V CDR1 and CDR2: SGHTA, FQGNSA. V lost 3 bases to trimming and J lost 3 bases; unmatched junction nucleotides: 9. The CDR3 extends over 16 amino acids. Here immunoSEQ multiplex PCR was the method, and the copy in TCRdb shows in-frame clones only, minus some. Among a few hundred thousand clones listed, roughly 88% were seen once. Material: PBMCs. V is TRBV7-2 and J is TRBJ2-3; 7 bases are a match to TRBD1. The receptor's source is a woman aged 18-29 years in good health and CMV-seronegative. The CDR3 sequence is CASSLKGGIETDTQYF. CDR3 nucleotide sequence: TGTGCCAGCAGCTTGAAAGGGGGCATTGAGACAGATACGCAGTATTTT.